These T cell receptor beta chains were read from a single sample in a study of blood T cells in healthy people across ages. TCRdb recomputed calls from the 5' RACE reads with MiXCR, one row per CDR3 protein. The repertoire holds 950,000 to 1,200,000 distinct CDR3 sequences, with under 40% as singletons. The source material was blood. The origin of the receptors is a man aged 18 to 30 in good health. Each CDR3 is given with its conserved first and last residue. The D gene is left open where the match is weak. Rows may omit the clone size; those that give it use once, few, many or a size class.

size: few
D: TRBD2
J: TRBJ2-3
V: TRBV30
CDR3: CAWTPGGGTDTQYF
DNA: TGTGCCTGGACACCCGGCGGGGGGACAGATACGCAGTATTTT

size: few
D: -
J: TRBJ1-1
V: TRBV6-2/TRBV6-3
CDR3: CASSYRQNTEAFF
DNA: TGTGCCAGCAGTTACCGGCAAAACACTGAAGCTTTCTTT

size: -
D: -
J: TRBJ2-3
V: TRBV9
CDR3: CASSVSTRDTQYF
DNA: TGTGCCAGCAGCGTCTCTACCCGAGATACGCAGTATTTT

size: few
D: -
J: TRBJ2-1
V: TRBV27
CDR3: CATRGSYNEQFF
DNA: TGTGCCACGAGGGGGTCTTACAATGAGCAGTTCTTC

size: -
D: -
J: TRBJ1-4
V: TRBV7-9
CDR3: CASSFSIGPANEKLFF
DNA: TGTGCCAGCAGCTTCTCAATAGGGCCGGCTAATGAAAAACTGTTTTTT

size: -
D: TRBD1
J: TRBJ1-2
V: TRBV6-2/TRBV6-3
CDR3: CASSPTDRVYGYTF
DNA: TGTGCCAGCAGTCCCACGGACAGGGTGTATGGCTACACCTTC

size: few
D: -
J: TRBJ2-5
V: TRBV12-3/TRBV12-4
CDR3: CASSPHYAQETQYF
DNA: TGTGCCAGCAGTCCGCACTACGCCCAAGAGACCCAGTACTTC

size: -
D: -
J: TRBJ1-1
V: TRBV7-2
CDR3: CASSLRHNTEAFF
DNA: TGTGCCAGCAGCCTTCGACATAACACTGAAGCTTTCTTT

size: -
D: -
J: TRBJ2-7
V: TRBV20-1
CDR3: CSARDAQGPSYEQYF
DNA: TGCAGTGCTAGAGATGCGCAGGGACCCTCCTACGAGCAGTACTTC

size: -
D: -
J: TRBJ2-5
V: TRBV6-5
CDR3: CASSWRFRQETQYF
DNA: TGTGCCAGCAGTTGGCGCTTCAGACAAGAGACCCAGTACTTC

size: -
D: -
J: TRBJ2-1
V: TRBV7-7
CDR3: CASSPRRSPHNEQFF
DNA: TGTGCCAGCAGCCCTCGTAGGTCCCCCCACAATGAGCAGTTCTTC

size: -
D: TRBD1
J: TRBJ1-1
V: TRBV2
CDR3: CASGRGLGNTEAFF
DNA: TGTGCCAGCGGCAGGGGGCTCGGGAACACTGAAGCTTTCTTT

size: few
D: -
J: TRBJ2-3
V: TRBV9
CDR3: CASSVGEVSTDTQYF
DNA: TGTGCCAGCAGCGTAGGAGAAGTAAGCACAGATACGCAGTATTTT

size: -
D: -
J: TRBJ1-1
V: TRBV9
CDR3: CASRPITGYTEAFF
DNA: TGTGCCAGCAGGCCAATAACAGGGTACACTGAAGCTTTCTTT

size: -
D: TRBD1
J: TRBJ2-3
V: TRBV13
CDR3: CTSSPGQGATDTQYF
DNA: TGTACCAGCAGCCCCGGACAGGGGGCCACAGATACGCAGTATTTT

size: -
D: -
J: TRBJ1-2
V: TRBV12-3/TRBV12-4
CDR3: CASSYVLGAGYTF
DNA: TGTGCCAGCAGTTATGTCCTCGGGGCTGGCTACACCTTC

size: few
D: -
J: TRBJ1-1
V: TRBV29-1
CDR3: CSGRREHTEAFF
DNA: TGCAGCGGGAGAAGGGAACACACTGAAGCTTTCTTT

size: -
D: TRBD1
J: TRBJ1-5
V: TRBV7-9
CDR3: CASSPPQGAGNQPQHF
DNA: TGTGCCAGCAGCCCCCCCCAGGGGGCTGGCAATCAGCCCCAGCATTTT

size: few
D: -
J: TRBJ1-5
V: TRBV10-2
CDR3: CASSDGDSNQPQHF
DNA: TGCGCCAGCAGTGACGGAGATAGCAATCAGCCCCAGCATTTT

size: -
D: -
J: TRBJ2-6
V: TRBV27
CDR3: CASSLRFKDNSGANALTF
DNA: TGTGCCAGCAGTTTAAGGTTCAAGGACAACTCTGGGGCCAACGCCCTGACTTTC

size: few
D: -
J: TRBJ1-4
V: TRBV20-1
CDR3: CSARDWSLNEKLFF
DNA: TGCAGTGCTAGAGATTGGAGCCTTAATGAAAAACTGTTTTTT